This entry lists 19 T cell receptor beta chains sequenced from one sample in a study of blood T cell repertoires in COVID-19 (dated by TCRdb to 2020 to 2022). Library construction relied on the immunoSEQ multiplex PCR assay. TCRdb obtained this table from immuneACCESS and retained in-frame rearrangements with V and J assigned. These tables miss some clones; where compared with another copy, unresolved V genes account for less than half of the shortfall, and the remainder is unexplained. Within this sample are about 270,000 clones, with around 91% of them counted one time only. 2.4% of the sample belongs to the ten largest clones. Sequenced material: PBMCs or T cells enriched from blood (not recorded which). These receptor sequences come from a woman younger than 35 who had recovered from COVID-19.

This sequence joins TRBV19 and TRBJ2-2, with TRBD2 as a possible D gene (6 bases). V was cut by 5 bases and J by 4 bases, with 17 bases left in between. This CDR3 is 16 amino acids long. Germline loops: CDR1 LNHDA, CDR2 SQIVND (reference sequence). This CDR3 reads CASSPTSYRLTGELFF. The DNA of the CDR3 is TGTGCCAGTAGTCCAACTAGCTACCGACTCACCGGGGAGCTGTTTTTT.

This rearrangement joins TRBV10-1 to TRBJ1-1, with D possibly being TRBD1 (6 bases). This CDR3 is 15 amino acids long. Trimming shortened V by 6 bases and J by 2 bases, and 16 bases separated the two germline ends. Looked up from germline, CDR1 is WNHNN and CDR2 is SYGVQD (reference sequence). The CDR3 loop is CASRTTRDKNTEAFF. CDR3 sequence (DNA): TGCGCCAGCAGGACAACCAGGGACAAAAACACTGAAGCTTTCTTT.

The J gene is TRBJ1-1, the V gene TRBV19; D unresolved. V dropped 8 bases and J dropped 3 bases, with 16 bases sitting between them. Per the germline V gene, CDR1 is LNHDA and CDR2 is SQIVND (reference sequence). This CDR3 region has 14 residues. The CDR3 region is CASVGGLWDTEAFF. Here the CDR3 DNA reads TGTGCCAGTGTCGGAGGACTATGGGACACTGAAGCTTTCTTT.

The V and J genes are TRBV2 and TRBJ2-1; 9 bases fit TRBD2. The CDR3 has 13 amino acids. Germline CDR1 reads SNHLY; CDR2 reads FYNNEI. Trimming cost V 10 bases and J 8 bases; bases outside gene matches: 9. Here the CDR3 reads CATRSSGVDEQFF. Written as DNA, the CDR3 is TGTGCCACCCGGTCTAGCGGGGTAGATGAGCAGTTCTTC. The full variable domain, completed using reference TRBV2 and TRBJ2-1, is EPEVTQTPSHQVTQMGQEVILRCVPISNHLYFYWYRQILGQKVEFLVSFYNNEISEKSEIFDDQFSVERPDGSNFTLKIRSTKLEDSAMYFCATRSSGVDEQFFGPGTRLTVL.

A single count supports this clone. The chain employs TRBV7-9 and TRBJ2-2, with 11 bases lining up with TRBD1. Looked up from germline, CDR1 is SEHNR and CDR2 is FQNEAQ (reference sequence). Unmatched junction bases numbered 3, after V lost 3 bases and J lost 6 bases. This CDR3 has 15 amino acids. CDR3 DNA: TGTGCCAGCAGCTTCATGGGACAGGGGGCCGGGGAGCTGTTTTTT. Amino acid sequence: CASSFMGQGAGELFF. Supplemented by reference TRBV7-9 and TRBJ2-2, the full variable domain reads DTGVSQNPRHKITKRGQNVTFRCDPISEHNRLYWYRQTLGQGPEFLTYFQNEAQLEKSRLLSDRFSAERPKGSFSTLEIQRTEQGDSAMYLCASSFMGQGAGELFFGEGSRLTVL.

The genes are TRBV6-5 and TRBJ1-5; TRBD1 aligns across 11 bases. Looked up from germline, CDR1 is MNHEY and CDR2 is SVGAGI. V was clipped by 6 bases and J by 4 bases; unmatched bases: 5. The CDR3 loop spans 15 amino acids. The CDR3 DNA follows: TGTGCCAGCAGGAAGGGGACAGGGGGGAATCAGCCCCAGCATTTT. Protein sequence: CASRKGTGGNQPQHF.

This chain links TRBV6-4 with TRBJ1-6; possible D gene TRBD1, 6 bases. Germline CDR1 and CDR2: MRHNA and SNTAGT. The V end was cut by 6 bases, the J end by 3 bases, with 12 bases between. This CDR3 contains 15 residues. In DNA form, the CDR3 reads TGTGCCAGCAGCGAGGACAGTCTCTATAATTCACCCCTCCACTTT. It specifies CASSEDSLYNSPLHF.

The chain joins TRBV9 to TRBJ2-7, with 8 bases fitting TRBD1. This CDR3 is built from 16 residues. V lost 3 bases, J lost 3 bases, and 11 bases stayed unmatched. Germline assignment: CDR1 SGDLS and CDR2 YYNGEE. The CDR3 here is CASSGVGQGRIYEQYF. The CDR3 region has the DNA TGTGCCAGCAGCGGAGTCGGACAGGGTAGAATCTACGAGCAGTACTTC.

The chain is built from TRBV27 and TRBJ1-2, with D possibly TRBD1 on 5 matching bases. The CDR3 has 15 amino acids. CDR1 MNHEY and CDR2 SMNVEV come from the germline V gene (reference sequence). Trimming removed 6 bases at V and 5 bases at J, with 19 bases between. The DNA for the CDR3 is TGTGCCAGCAGAGAGTCCCCCGGCGGGGGGTATGGCTACACCTTC. As protein: CASRESPGGGYGYTF.

A few counts support this clone. The chain couples TRBV10-1 to TRBJ2-2; 10 bases are a match to TRBD2. Germline values: CDR1 WNHNN, CDR2 SYGVQD (reference sequence). The trim removed 3 bases at V and 7 bases at J, leaving 8 bases unmatched. The CDR3 spans 16 residues. The CDR3 loop reads CASSDPAGGQDGELFF. In DNA, the CDR3 is TGCGCCAGCAGTGACCCAGCGGGGGGGCAGGACGGGGAGCTGTTTTTT.

This chain uses TRBV19 with TRBJ2-5; the match to TRBD2 covers 10 bases. Germline CDR1 LNHDA, CDR2 SQIVND (reference sequence). V shed 4 bases and J 3 bases; nucleotides not matched to a gene: 2. CDR3 size: 14 residues. CDR3 sequence reads: CASSTSGGKETQYF. In nucleotides, the CDR3 is TGTGCCAGTAGTACTAGCGGGGGCAAAGAGACCCAGTACTTC.

As for this clone: At one end the junction does not follow the germline gene, possibly because of a read error. The chain carries TRBV11-1 and TRBJ2-7, with TRBD1 matching over 7 bases. Germline CDR1 reads SGHAT; CDR2 reads FQDESV (reference sequence). CDR3 length: 12 residues. Here the CDR3 reads CASSLEQGTAHF. In DNA form, the CDR3 reads TGTGCCAGCAGCTTAGAACAGGGGACCGCCCACTTC. Based on the CDR3 plus reference TRBV11-1 and TRBJ2-7, the full variable domain is EAEVAQSPRYKITEKSQAVAFWCDPISGHATLYWYRQILGQGPELLVQFQDESVVDDSQLPKDRFSAERLKGVDSTLKIQPAELGDSAMYLCASSLEQGTAHFGPGTRLTVT.

V usage is TRBV28 and J usage is TRBJ1-1, with D unclear. V dropped 7 bases and J dropped 1 base, with 10 bases sitting between them. The CDR3 loop spans 13 amino acids. Germline V gene lookup returns CDR1 MDHEN and CDR2 SYDVKM. The CDR3 DNA sequence: TGTGCCAGCACCAGACCGGGGAACACTGAAGCTTTCTTT. This translates into CASTRPGNTEAFF.

The V and J genes are TRBV6-5 and TRBJ1-1; 7 bases line up with TRBD1. This CDR3 region has 13 residues. Germline V gene data show CDR1 as MNHEY and CDR2 as SVGAGI. The J segment lost 10 bases and the V segment lost 4 bases, leaving 9 bases of the junction unmatched. As DNA, the CDR3 is TGTGCCAGCAGTTCCGGGACAGAGGGGGGAGCTTTCTTT. This translates into CASSSGTEGGAFF.

The chain links TRBV2 to TRBJ1-5; the D gene is possibly TRBD1 (6 bases). With 5 bases removed from V and 5 bases from J, the gap between germline ends came to 16 bases. Germline V gives CDR1 SNHLY, CDR2 FYNNEI. The CDR3 is 15 residues long. CDR3 DNA sequence: TGTGCCAGCAGTCTTTCCAGTGGGGGCTATCAGCCCCAGCATTTT. Its translation is CASSLSSGGYQPQHF.

The gene calls are TRBV5-6 and TRBJ2-6; a possible D gene is TRBD2 (5 bases). Germline V gives CDR1 SGHDT, CDR2 YYEEEE. V lost 1 base and J lost 0, with 5 bases in between. This CDR3 has 15 amino acids. CDR3 DNA: TGTGCCAGCAGCTTGAGCGGCTCTGGGGCCAACGTCCTGACTTTC. Translation gives CASSLSGSGANVLTF.

This clone was recorded once. This sequence joins TRBV25-1 and TRBJ1-3; 10 bases align to TRBD1. The CDR3 consists of 17 residues. Germline V gene lookup returns CDR1 MGHDK and CDR2 SYGVNS. Trimming cost V 8 bases and J 2 bases; bases outside gene matches: 12. The CDR3 bases are TGTGCCAGCTACTCCAGGGACAGGGGAAGTACTGGAAACACCATATATTTT. Translation gives CASYSRDRGSTGNTIYF.

Of note for this clone: A junction end diverges from the germline sequence, so it may reflect a read error. The rearrangement uses TRBV2 and TRBJ2-3, with 8 bases identical to TRBD2. Per the germline V gene, CDR1 is SNHLY and CDR2 is FYNNEI. The length of the CDR3 is 15 residues. The CDR3: CASSVRAGGTDTQYF. The DNA for the CDR3 is TGTGCCAGCAGTGTTCGGGCGGGGGGCACGGATACGCAGTATTTT.

This clone was detected once. The chain employs TRBV28 and TRBJ2-1, with 12 bases that match TRBD2. This CDR3 is 16 amino acids long. The germline gives CDR1 MDHEN, CDR2 SYDVKM. Losses at the gene ends were 4 bases for V and 9 bases for J; bases not matched to a gene: 10. The CDR3 spells CASSSLSSGGAFEQFF. CDR3 bases: TGTGCCAGCAGTTCCCTTTCTAGCGGGGGGGCCTTTGAGCAGTTCTTC.